This T cell receptor beta chain was captured in a study of blood T cells in healthy people across ages. Overall study findings and caveats: The study found more naive CD4+ cells and higher diversity in long-lived than aged donors. A roughly linear fall in TCR beta diversity per million T cells was seen with increasing age. Any conclusive comparison of naive versus antigen-experienced cells was prevented by using unsorted PBMCs.

This clonotype was seen at least ten times. The antigen is undetermined. The CDR3 totals 15 residues. Germline V CDR1 and CDR2: DFQATT, SNEGSKA (reference sequence). Trimming took 8 bases from V and 2 from J; bases not matched to a gene: 12. The second PCR ran roughly 6 to 11 cycles with a sample-barcoded 5' primer and J-beta primers. Each CDR3 protein is one row after TCRdb ran MiXCR on the 5' RACE reads. The profile shows 600,000 or so distinct CDR3 sequences, about 30% of them singletons. This TCR derives from a woman at least 80 years old in good health. The specimen was blood. V and J are TRBV20-1 and TRBJ1-2; 9 bases are shared with TRBD1. CDR3 region: CSPISGDRENYGYTF. The DNA for the CDR3 is TGCAGTCCCATATCCGGGGACAGGGAAAACTATGGCTACACCTTC.